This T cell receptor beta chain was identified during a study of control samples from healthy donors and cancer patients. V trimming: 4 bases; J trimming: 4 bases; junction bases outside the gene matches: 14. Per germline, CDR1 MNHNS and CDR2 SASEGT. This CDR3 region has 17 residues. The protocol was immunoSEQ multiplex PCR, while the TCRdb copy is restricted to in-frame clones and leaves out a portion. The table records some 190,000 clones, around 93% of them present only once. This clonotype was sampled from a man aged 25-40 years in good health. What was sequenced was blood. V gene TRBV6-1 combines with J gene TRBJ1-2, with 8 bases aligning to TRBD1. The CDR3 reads CASSGRPVGQGTYGYTF. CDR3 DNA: TGTGCCAGCAGTGGAAGGCCGGTCGGACAGGGTACCTATGGCTACACCTTC.